The following is a T cell receptor (beta chain) sequence with its context. Treatment here: around 19 received Ad26.COV2.S at low or high dose, single or two shots; about 5 received placebo; per-sample allocation not given. Vaccine and placebo recipients were sampled on day 63 after the first injection. The data originate from a study of Ad26.COV2.S vaccination and SARS-CoV-2 variants. Study as a whole: Intramuscular Ad26.COV2.S doses were given once or twice, 56 days apart.

In germline, CDR1 is PRHDT, CDR2 FYEKMQ (reference sequence). V lost 4 bases, J lost 9 bases, and 24 bases lay in between. This CDR3 is 16 amino acids long. TCRdb keeps only in-frame clones here, not all; method: immunoSEQ multiplex PCR. The sample has under 550,000 clones, around 90% seen once. This chain connects TRBV13 to TRBJ1-2; unclear D gene. The starting material was peripheral blood, obtained in a trial of Ad26.COV2.S vaccine versus placebo. The clonotype comes from a person between 18 and 59 years old who received the Ad26.COV2.S COVID-19 vaccine or a placebo. In DNA, the CDR3 is TGTGCCAGCAGCTCATCCACAGCGCGAGATGGGGAGAGCTACACCTTC. Translated, it gives CASSSSTARDGESYTF.